Below, one T cell receptor beta chain is given with its context. While infection was still active, Seattle patients were enrolled and then followed longitudinally. This sample was taken from a study of blood T cell repertoires in COVID-19. Study-level information: From the United States, Italy and Spain came samples of acute and convalescent COVID-19. PBMCs, B-cell-depleted T cells, or T cells provided the cDNA or gDNA that made up the material.

How the authors handled the data: Counts of nucleated cells, estimated from reference gene primer amplification, were obtained. Sequenced by immunoSEQ multiplex PCR; TCRdb stores in-frame clones only, minus some. The V and J calls and clone size come from that table; D and trimming were worked out from the DNA. This table has 150,000 to 200,000 clones, less than 90% appearing once. The germline V gene encodes CDR1 SQVTM and CDR2 ANQGSEA. The CDR3 has 12 residues. With 8 bases removed from V and 6 bases from J, the gap between germline ends came to 13 bases. This TCR was recovered from a woman aged 70-85 years with COVID-19, enrolled during active disease. Sequenced: peripheral blood. This rearrangement joins TRBV29-1 to TRBJ1-4; no firm D call. CDR3 sequence reads: CSILTPDEKLFF. The CDR3 DNA sequence: TGCAGCATTCTAACGCCGGATGAAAAACTGTTTTTT.